This T cell receptor beta chain stems from a study of blood T cell repertoires in COVID-19. As for the study in general: T cells, B-cell-depleted T cells, or PBMCs supplied cDNA or gDNA.

Libraries were prepared by immunoSEQ multiplex PCR; TCRdb keeps only in-frame clonotypes and omits some of them. This sample yields about 130,000 clones, of which 90% are seen a single time; around 3.8% belongs to the top ten. Deletions cut 7 bases from V and 1 base from J, with 13 bases between. There are 14 residues in the CDR3. Germline CDR1 is MNHEY and CDR2 is SVGAGI. Sequenced sample: peripheral blood. The clonotype originates from a man in his fifties with active COVID-19. The rearrangement links TRBV6-5 to TRBJ1-1, with a weak D call TRBD1 (6 bases). The CDR3 coding sequence is TGTGCCAGCACGGGGGGACATACGAACACTGAAGCTTTCTTT. Its protein is CASTGGHTNTEAFF.